The 11 T cell receptor beta chains below were found in one sample sequenced in a study of T cells in women clearing cervical HPV infection. Profiled with immunoSEQ multiplex PCR; TCRdb holds only in-frame clones, not every one. The sample data list some 39,000 clones. Sample: blood buffy coat. Receptors originate from a woman aged 18 to 75 with a cervical HPV16 infection that either progressed to CIN3+ or cleared (not recorded which).

The sequenced part of the CDR3 DNA is TGTGCCAGCAGTACGATAGCGGAGTCCTATCAAGATACG. Encoded protein: CASSTIAESYQDT. The whole CDR3 protein is CASSTIAESYQDTQYF. The V gene is TRBV6-2 or TRBV6-3, the J gene TRBJ2-3; tentatively, D is TRBD2 (6 bases). The read is 3 residues too short to cover the CDR3 end, so that end is filled in from the germline J gene. Germline assignment: CDR1 MNHEY and CDR2 SVGEGT. V lost 5 bases to trimming and J lost 5 bases, with 20 bases between them. There are 16 residues in the CDR3.

Remarks on this clone: The read ends 3 residues before the CDR3 terminus; that terminus is restored from the germline J gene. This chain connects TRBV19 to TRBJ2-7, with no clear D. The CDR3 is made up of 13 amino acids. Germline V gives CDR1 LNHDA, CDR2 SQIVND (reference sequence). Trimming shortened V by 5 bases and J by 4 bases, and 12 bases separated the two germline ends. CDR3 bases read: TGTGCCAGTAGTGACGTAAGCGAGTACGAG. Its translation: CASSDVSEYE. The whole CDR3 sequence is CASSDVSEYEQYF.

Details on this clone: The read stops 3 residues short of the end of the CDR3; the missing end is completed from the germline J gene. This chain uses TRBV5-1 with TRBJ2-2; TRBD2 is a possible D gene (5 bases). The length of the CDR3 is 16 residues. In germline, CDR1 is SGHRS, CDR2 YFSETQ. Deletions cut 4 bases from V and 6 bases from J, with 19 bases between. The sequenced part of the CDR3 DNA is TGCGCCAGCAGCCCCCTCTCGTCCGGGGTCCCCGGGGAG. Encoded protein: CASSPLSSGVPGE. The entire CDR3 protein is CASSPLSSGVPGELFF.

On this clone: The sequence runs out 3 residues before the end of the CDR3; the remainder is reconstructed from the germline J gene. The chain has TRBV7-9 and TRBJ1-2, with D unresolved. Germline CDR1 reads SEHNR; CDR2 reads FQNEAQ (reference sequence). The CDR3 contains 14 residues. The DNA read from the CDR3 is TGTGCCAGCAGAGACCATTGGGCCACAGATACC. This sequence encodes CASRDHWATDT. The entire CDR3 protein is CASRDHWATDTYTF.

Concerning this clone: The read ends 3 residues before the CDR3 terminus; that terminus is restored from the germline J gene. The V call is TRBV5-1, the J call TRBJ2-3; D remains unclear. V was pared by 0 bases and J by 6 bases, with 11 bases between. The CDR3 totals 14 residues. Germline CDR1 is SGHRS and CDR2 is YFSETQ. Incomplete CDR3 DNA: TGCGCCAGCAGCTTGGAAGGGCGAAAGGATACG. This gives the protein CASSLEGRKDT. The full-length CDR3 reads as CASSLEGRKDTQYF.

Notes on this clone: The read stops 3 residues short of the end of the CDR3; the missing end is completed from the germline J gene. V and J are TRBV27 and TRBJ2-2; 7 nucleotides agree with TRBD2. The germline V gene has CDR1 MNHEY and CDR2 SMNVEV (reference sequence). The CDR3 totals 14 residues. The V gene end was trimmed by 9 bases and the J gene end by 0 bases; junction bases not matched to a gene: 4. The CDR3 here is CASGGGTNTGELFF. The covered CDR3 bases are TGTGCCAGTGGCGGGGGAACGAACACCGGGGAG.

About this clone itself: The sequenced fragment ends 3 residues before the CDR3 boundary, so the rest is inferred from the germline J gene. The chain employs TRBV29-1 and TRBJ1-1; D is unclear. The V end lost 4 bases, the J end lost 5 bases, and 8 bases lay between the germline ends. Germline CDR1 is SQVTM and CDR2 is ANQGSEA. CDR3 size: 11 residues. The covered CDR3 bases are TGCAGCGTTGGAGGTTTTACTGAA. Translation: CSVGGFTE. Given in full, the CDR3 is CSVGGFTEAFF.

Remarks on this clone: From the germline J gene comes the end of the CDR3, since the read stops 3 residues before it. The genes are TRBV2 and TRBJ1-1, with D possibly matching TRBD1 (6 bases). V gave up 6 bases and J gave up 4 bases, with 15 bases separating them. Germline V gives CDR1 SNHLY, CDR2 FYNNEI. This CDR3 is 14 amino acids long. Partial CDR3 DNA: TGTGCCAGCAGCTCAGGGGTGGACGGCACTGAA. Translation gives CASSSGVDGTE. The CDR3, in full, reads CASSSGVDGTEAFF.

For this clone: The CDR3 is cut off 3 residues early in the read; its end comes from the germline J gene. This sequence joins TRBV19 and TRBJ2-2; 8 positions agree with TRBD1. Germline V gene lookup returns CDR1 LNHDA and CDR2 SQIVND (reference sequence). This CDR3 spans 18 amino acids. The CDR3 loop is CASISEVDRVSGANVLFF. The covered CDR3 bases are TGTGCCAGTATCTCGGAGGTGGACAGGGTCTCTGGGGCCAACGTG.

On this clone: The observed sequence ends 3 residues before the CDR3 terminus, with the missing tail filled in from the germline J gene. This chain joins TRBV28 and TRBJ2-7, with 9 bases that match TRBD2. V trimming: 3 bases; J trimming: 3 bases; junction bases outside the gene matches: 3. The CDR3 contains 14 residues. Germline lookup yields CDR1 MDHEN and CDR2 SYDVKM. The DNA read from the CDR3 is TGTGCCAGCAGTTTCTCGACTAGCGGCTACGAG. Translated, it gives CASSFSTSGYE. The whole CDR3 region reads CASSFSTSGYEQYF. The entire variable domain, with the rest obtained from reference TRBV28 and TRBJ2-7, is as follows: DVKVTQSSRYLVKRTGEKVFLECVQDMDHENMFWYRQDPGLGLRLIYFSYDVKMKEKGDIPEGYSVSREKKERFSLILESASTNQTSMYLCASSFSTSGYEQYFGPGTRLTVT.

The CDR3: CASTSGQVIRDEQFF. CDR3 bases read: TGTGCCAGCACCTCCGGACAGGTGATTAGGGATGAG. The genes are TRBV2 and TRBJ2-1; TRBD1 aligns across 7 bases. Read coverage stops 3 residues before the CDR3 terminus; the germline J gene supplies the remainder. This CDR3 is built from 15 residues. The trim removed 7 bases at V and 8 bases at J, leaving 14 bases unmatched. Germline CDR1 is SNHLY and CDR2 is FYNNEI.